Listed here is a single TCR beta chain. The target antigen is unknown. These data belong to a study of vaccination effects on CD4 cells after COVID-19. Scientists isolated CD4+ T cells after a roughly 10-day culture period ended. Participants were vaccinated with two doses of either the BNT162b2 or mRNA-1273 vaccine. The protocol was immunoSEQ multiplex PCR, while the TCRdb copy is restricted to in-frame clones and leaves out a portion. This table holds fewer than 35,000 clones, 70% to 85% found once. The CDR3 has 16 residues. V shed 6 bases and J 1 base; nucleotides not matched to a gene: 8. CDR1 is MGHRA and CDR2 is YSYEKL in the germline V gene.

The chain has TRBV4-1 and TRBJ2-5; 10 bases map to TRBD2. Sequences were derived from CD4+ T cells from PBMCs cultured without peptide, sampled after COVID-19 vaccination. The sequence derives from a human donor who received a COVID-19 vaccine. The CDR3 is CASRRFSGGPQETQYF. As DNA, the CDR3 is TGCGCCAGCAGACGCTTTAGCGGGGGGCCCCAAGAGACCCAGTACTTC.